These 21 T cell receptor beta chains were all obtained from the same sample, sequenced in a study of blood T cell repertoires in COVID-19. Sequencing was performed with immunoSEQ multiplex PCR; in TCRdb, only in-frame clones are kept and a portion is missing. This table holds approximately 140,000 clones, around 87% found once. Source material: peripheral blood. The receptors were gathered from a woman aged 55-70 years with active or convalescent COVID-19.

CDR3 loop: CASSADRAGEAFF. In DNA form, the CDR3 reads TGTGCCAGCAGCGCAGACAGGGCGGGTGAAGCTTTCTTT. The chain couples TRBV13 to TRBJ1-1; TRBD1 agrees at 7 bases. Germline values: CDR1 PRHDT, CDR2 FYEKMQ (reference sequence). Losses at the gene ends were 5 bases for V and 7 bases for J; bases not matched to a gene: 7. This CDR3 is built from 13 residues.

The rearrangement uses TRBV7-9 and TRBJ1-2; the D is unclear. Germline lookup yields CDR1 SEHNR and CDR2 FQNEAQ (reference sequence). V lost 5 bases to trimming and J lost 3 bases, with 10 bases between them. The CDR3 loop spans 13 amino acids. The CDR3 loop reads CASSLEGDYGYTF. The DNA of the CDR3 is TGTGCCAGCAGCCTCGAGGGAGACTATGGCTACACCTTC.

The chain employs TRBV9 and TRBJ1-5, with D uncertain. The CDR3 length is 15 residues. The V end was cut by 0 bases, the J end by 3 bases, with 10 bases between. CDR1 is SGDLS and CDR2 is YYNGEE in the germline V gene. The CDR3 protein is CASSVAGGTNQPQHF. For the CDR3, the DNA is TGTGCCAGCAGCGTAGCGGGTGGAACCAATCAGCCCCAGCATTTT.

V usage is TRBV3-1 (or the pseudogene TRBV3-2) and J usage is TRBJ2-7; TRBD1 aligns across 9 bases. The trim removed 6 bases at V and 3 bases at J, leaving 6 bases unmatched. In germline, CDR1 is LGHDT, CDR2 YNNKEL (reference sequence). This CDR3 spans 14 amino acids. CDR3 amino acids: CASRGTGRYYEQYF. The CDR3 DNA reads TGTGCCAGCAGGGGGACAGGGAGGTACTACGAGCAGTACTTC.

This chain uses TRBV4-3 with TRBJ2-1, with 8 bases fitting TRBD2. The germline V gene has CDR1 LGHNA and CDR2 YSLEER. The trim removed 4 bases at V and 3 bases at J, leaving 5 bases unmatched. The length of the CDR3 is 15 residues. The CDR3 DNA reads as TGCGCCAGCAGCCGAACCGGGACTAGCTACAATGAGCAGTTCTTC. This translates into CASSRTGTSYNEQFF.

The J gene is TRBJ2-1, the V gene TRBV19, with D tentatively TRBD2 (5 bases). Germline V gene sequence: CDR1 LNHDA, CDR2 SQIVND (reference sequence). V lost 5 bases to trimming and J lost 7 bases, with 15 bases between them. This CDR3 region has 14 residues. The CDR3 spells CASSAPSRGNEQFF. DNA of the CDR3: TGTGCCAGTAGTGCCCCGTCCCGGGGAAATGAGCAGTTCTTC.

The DNA for the CDR3 is TGTGCCAGCAGCTTGACAGGGACCTACGAGCAGTACTTC. This sequence encodes CASSLTGTYEQYF. The V gene is TRBV5-5, the J gene TRBJ2-7, with D maybe TRBD1 (6 bases). V was shortened by 1 base and J by 2 bases, with 7 bases between the two germline ends. Looked up from germline, CDR1 is SGHKS and CDR2 is YYEKEE (reference sequence). The CDR3 is 13 amino acids.

V gene TRBV29-1 combines with J gene TRBJ2-3; tentative D call: TRBD1 (6 bases). The germline V and J ends were trimmed by 3 bases and 4 bases, with 14 bases remaining between them. The CDR3 is 14 amino acids. The germline V gene encodes CDR1 SQVTM and CDR2 ANQGSEA. CDR3 amino acids: CSVDAAGVPDTQYF. CDR3 DNA: TGCAGCGTTGACGCGGCAGGGGTTCCAGATACGCAGTATTTT.

This clone was seen a single time. This chain connects TRBV14 to TRBJ2-3, with TRBD2 matching 7 bases. This CDR3 region has 15 residues. Losses at the gene ends were 2 bases for V and 4 bases for J; bases not matched to a gene: 6. Germline assignment: CDR1 SGHDN and CDR2 FVKESK. CDR3 nucleotide sequence: TGTGCCAGCAGCCAACTCGGACTAGTCTCAGATACGCAGTATTTT. Amino acids: CASSQLGLVSDTQYF.

V is TRBV20-1 and J is TRBJ1-5; TRBD1 aligns across 9 bases. V shed 3 bases, J shed 5 bases, and the junction held 8 bases outside the gene matches. This CDR3 spans 15 amino acids. Germline V gene sequence: CDR1 DFQATT, CDR2 SNEGSKA (reference sequence). The CDR3 region is CSASPQGARDQPQHF. In nucleotides, the CDR3 is TGCAGTGCTAGTCCACAGGGGGCGCGGGATCAGCCCCAGCATTTT.

The CDR3 nucleotides read TGCGCCAGCAGCTTGGGCTCGGGTTTTACGAATTCACCCCTCCACTTT. Translation gives CASSLGSGFTNSPLHF. The chain uses TRBV5-1 and TRBJ1-6; D uncertain. Germline V gives CDR1 SGHRS, CDR2 YFSETQ. V was cut by 0 bases and J by 7 bases, with 14 bases left in between. The CDR3 is 16 amino acids. Complete variable domain (other parts from reference TRBV5-1 and TRBJ1-6): KAGVTQTPRYLIKTRGQQVTLSCSPISGHRSVSWYQQTPGQGLQFLFEYFSETQRNKGNFPGRFSGRQFSNSRSEMNVSTLELGDSALYLCASSLGSGFTNSPLHFGNGTRLTVT.

The chain is built from TRBV11-2 and TRBJ1-2; D uncertain. CDR1 is SGHAT and CDR2 is FQNNGV in the germline V gene. V was clipped by 1 base and J by 6 bases, with 15 bases between them. This CDR3 has 15 residues. The CDR3 bases are TGTGCCAGCAGCTTAGGACCAGGATCAATTGATGGCTACACCTTC. It is translated as CASSLGPGSIDGYTF.

V and J are TRBV7-2 and TRBJ1-5, with D perhaps TRBD1 (6 bases). This CDR3 is built from 13 residues. Germline V lookup: CDR1 SGHTA, CDR2 FQGNSA. With 7 bases removed from V and 4 bases from J, the gap between germline ends came to 11 bases. The CDR3 is CASTQGGNQPQHF. CDR3 nucleotide sequence: TGTGCCAGCACCCAAGGGGGAAATCAGCCCCAGCATTTT. Looking up the rest from reference TRBV7-2 and TRBJ1-5 gives the full variable domain: GAGVSQSPSNKVTEKGKDVELRCDPISGHTALYWYRQSLGQGLEFLIYFQGNSAPDKSGLPSDRFSAERTGGSVSTLTIQRTQQEDSAVYLCASTQGGNQPQHFGDGTRLSIL.

V usage is TRBV6-6 and J usage is TRBJ1-3, with D tentatively TRBD1 (5 bases). V was trimmed by 6 bases and J by 7 bases, leaving 16 bases between them. Germline loops: CDR1 MNHNY, CDR2 SVGAGI (reference sequence). This CDR3 contains 14 residues. The CDR3 DNA reads TGTGCCAGCAGCCCGGGGGGACTCGCGAACACCATATATTTT. As protein: CASSPGGLANTIYF.

The chain joins TRBV7-8 to TRBJ1-6, with 10 bases identical to TRBD1. Germline CDR1 and CDR2: SGHVS and FQNEAQ. CDR3 length equals 17 residues. With 4 bases clipped from V and 2 bases from J, the junction kept 5 bases outside the gene matches. As DNA, the CDR3 is TGTGCCAGCAGCTCCGGACAGGGGGGGACCTATAATTCACCCCTCCACTTT. It is translated as CASSSGQGGTYNSPLHF.

This chain links TRBV6-5 with TRBJ2-5; 9 nucleotides line up with TRBD1. Unmatched junction bases numbered 9, after V lost 6 bases and J lost 4 bases. The germline gives CDR1 MNHEY, CDR2 SVGAGI. The CDR3 loop spans 15 amino acids. CDR3 in amino acids: CASSDPGQGRETQYF. CDR3 sequence (DNA): TGTGCCAGCAGCGATCCGGGACAGGGTAGAGAGACCCAGTACTTC.

The J gene is TRBJ1-1, the V gene TRBV18; TRBD1 aligns across 8 bases. The CDR3 length is 16 residues. CDR1 is KGHSH, CDR2 LQKENI, per germline. V lost 4 bases to trimming and J lost 0 bases; unmatched junction nucleotides: 7. In DNA form, the CDR3 reads TGTGCCAGCTCACTGAGCTTGGACAGGGTGAACACTGAAGCTTTCTTT. As protein: CASSLSLDRVNTEAFF.

The chain recombines TRBV7-2 with TRBJ2-3, with 8 bases lining up with TRBD2. This CDR3 comprises 14 residues. From germline, CDR1 is SGHTA and CDR2 FQGNSA. V lost 8 bases and J lost 4; bases outside the gene matches: 8. CDR3 protein: CASGYGGGPDTQYF. The CDR3 DNA follows: TGTGCCAGCGGATATGGCGGGGGGCCAGATACGCAGTATTTT.

This rearrangement joins TRBV2 to TRBJ1-6; TRBD1 matches 8 bases. Per germline, CDR1 SNHLY and CDR2 FYNNEI. J was trimmed by 11 bases and V by 6 bases; bases with no gene match: 15. The CDR3 runs to 16 residues. CDR3 nucleotide sequence: TGTGCCAGCAGCCTTGGACAGGGATGGCCGGGGACACCCCTCCACTTT. As protein: CASSLGQGWPGTPLHF.

V usage is TRBV11-3 and J usage is TRBJ1-1, with D perhaps matching TRBD1 (5 bases). The CDR3 covers 14 residues. Deletions cut 5 bases from V and 2 bases from J, with 12 bases between. CDR1 is SGHNT and CDR2 is YENEEA in the germline V gene. Here the CDR3 DNA reads TGTGCCAGCAGCCTCTCTACAGGAAACACTGAAGCTTTCTTT. This gives the protein CASSLSTGNTEAFF.

V is TRBV5-1 and J is TRBJ1-4, with D perhaps matching TRBD1 (5 bases). This CDR3 comprises 15 residues. Deletions cut 4 bases from V and 5 bases from J, with 15 bases between. Germline V gives CDR1 SGHRS, CDR2 YFSETQ. This chain's CDR3 is CASSPTRGVNEKLFF. The DNA for the CDR3 is TGCGCCAGCAGCCCCACCCGGGGGGTGAATGAAAAACTGTTTTTT.